Shown below are 26 T cell receptor beta chains from a single sample sequenced in a study of blood T cell repertoires in COVID-19. Using immunoSEQ multiplex PCR, the repertoire was profiled, and TCRdb retains in-frame clones only, with some absent. The sample has about 380,000 clones, 88% seen once. Specimen: PBMCs or T cells enriched from blood (not recorded which). These TCRs come from a woman between 18 and 30 years old who had recovered from COVID-19.

The genes are TRBV9 and TRBJ2-5, with 9 bases aligning to TRBD2. This CDR3 is built from 19 residues. The V gene end was trimmed by 5 bases and the J gene end by 0 bases; junction bases not matched to a gene: 17. Germline loops: CDR1 SGDLS, CDR2 YYNGEE. CDR3 protein: CASSNPRNGGGADQETQYF. The CDR3 DNA reads TGTGCCAGCAGTAACCCTCGGAATGGCGGGGGGGCCGACCAAGAGACCCAGTACTTC.

This clone was observed a single time. The V call is TRBV6-5, the J call TRBJ1-2; 7 nucleotides match TRBD1. Per the germline V gene, CDR1 is MNHEY and CDR2 is SVGAGI. This CDR3 contains 14 residues. Unmatched junction bases numbered 5, after V lost 5 bases and J lost 2 bases. CDR3 in amino acids: CASSRTGQNYGYTF. For the CDR3, the DNA is TGTGCCAGCAGTCGCACGGGACAGAACTATGGCTACACCTTC.

The chain combines TRBV15 with TRBJ1-5; 9 positions match TRBD1. There are 16 residues in the CDR3. CDR1 and CDR2 from the germline V gene are LNHNV and YYDKDF (reference sequence). V was clipped by 1 base and J by 5 bases; unmatched bases: 6. The CDR3 sequence: CATSRGGGQGHQPQHF. In DNA, the CDR3 is TGTGCCACCAGCAGAGGAGGGGGACAGGGTCATCAGCCCCAGCATTTT.

This clone was detected once. The genes are TRBV28 and TRBJ1-4, with a possible D match to TRBD1 (5 bases). Trimming took 4 bases from V and 5 from J, leaving 14 bases between them. The germline gives CDR1 MDHEN, CDR2 SYDVKM. The CDR3 covers 15 residues. CDR3 protein: CASSSSGTANEKLFF. CDR3 nucleotide sequence: TGTGCCAGCAGTTCGTCCGGGACTGCGAATGAAAAACTGTTTTTT.

The chain links TRBV25-1 to TRBJ1-2; D is unresolved. The CDR3 loop spans 14 amino acids. The germline V gene has CDR1 MGHDK and CDR2 SYGVNS. Trimming stripped 1 base from V and 5 bases from J, with 11 bases between. CDR3 residues: CASSELQDPYGYTF. The CDR3 DNA is TGTGCCAGCAGTGAATTGCAGGATCCGTATGGCTACACCTTC.

This CDR3 reads CASGAGAGAYNEQFF. CDR3 nucleotides: TGTGCCAGCGGGGCTGGAGCGGGGGCCTACAATGAGCAGTTCTTC. The rearrangement links TRBV2 to TRBJ2-1, with 8 bases identical to TRBD2. This CDR3 region has 15 residues. V gave up 8 bases and J gave up 2 bases; unmatched junction bases: 8. Germline V lookup: CDR1 SNHLY, CDR2 FYNNEI. Full variable domain (rest looked up from reference TRBV2 and TRBJ2-1): EPEVTQTPSHQVTQMGQEVILRCVPISNHLYFYWYRQILGQKVEFLVSFYNNEISEKSEIFDDQFSVERPDGSNFTLKIRSTKLEDSAMYFCASGAGAGAYNEQFFGPGTRLTVL.

CDR3 in DNA: TGTGCCAGCAGCTTAGCGCAAGTCAGACGGAGAGGCACCGGGGAGCTGTTTTTT. It translates to CASSLAQVRRRGTGELFF. The J gene is TRBJ2-2, the V gene TRBV7-9; no definite D call. This CDR3 has 18 residues. Deletions cut 0 bases from V and 4 bases from J, with 18 bases between. The V gene's germline CDR1 is SEHNR and CDR2 FQNEAQ (reference sequence).

The V gene is TRBV6-6, the J gene TRBJ2-3; a possible D gene is TRBD1 (5 bases). Germline V gene sequence: CDR1 MNHNY, CDR2 SVGAGI (reference sequence). V lost 2 bases to trimming and J lost 5 bases, with 11 bases between them. The CDR3 length is 14 residues. In nucleotides, the CDR3 is TGTGCCAGCAGTTACGCACAGGCTAAAGATACGCAGTATTTT. Translated: CASSYAQAKDTQYF.

This clone was detected once. The chain carries TRBV19 and TRBJ1-5; 11 nucleotides match TRBD1. CDR3 length equals 13 residues. CDR1 and CDR2 (germline): LNHDA, SQIVND (reference sequence). The V and J ends lost 7 bases and 6 bases, in that order; junction bases with no gene match: 2. The CDR3 here is CASTGTGGQPQHF. CDR3 DNA: TGTGCCAGTACCGGGACAGGGGGTCAGCCCCAGCATTTT.

The chain uses TRBV30 and TRBJ2-7; 7 nucleotides agree with TRBD1. Germline loops: CDR1 GTSNPN, CDR2 SVGIG (reference sequence). The V segment lost 1 base and the J segment 2 bases; nucleotides outside the gene matches: 14. The CDR3 is made up of 17 amino acids. CDR3 sequence reads: CAWSATYPRQGAYEQYF. The CDR3 coding sequence is TGTGCCTGGAGTGCCACCTACCCCAGACAGGGAGCCTACGAGCAGTACTTC.

This clone was observed a few times. The CDR3: CASSPDSRGVNSPLHF. CDR3 DNA: TGTGCCAGCAGCCCCGATTCGCGGGGGGTTAATTCACCCCTCCACTTT. The chain links TRBV11-2 to TRBJ1-6, with D possibly matching TRBD1 (5 bases). The V end lost 5 bases, the J end lost 6 bases, and 17 bases lay between the germline ends. In germline, CDR1 is SGHAT, CDR2 FQNNGV. The CDR3 length is 16 residues.

The genes are TRBV10-3 and TRBJ1-1; D gene ambiguous. CDR1 is ENHRY, CDR2 SYGVKD, per germline. The CDR3 sequence is 13 residues long. Trimming stripped 10 bases from V and 1 base from J, with 13 bases between. The chain's CDR3 is CANSDNKNTEAFF. The CDR3 nucleotides are TGTGCCAACTCAGACAACAAGAACACTGAAGCTTTCTTT.

The chain employs TRBV9 and TRBJ2-1; TRBD2 agrees at 15 bases. V was clipped by 4 bases and J by 7 bases; unmatched bases: 3. In germline, CDR1 is SGDLS, CDR2 YYNGEE. The CDR3 extends over 15 amino acids. CDR3 in amino acids: CASSMGLAGGNEQFF. The CDR3, as DNA: TGTGCCAGCAGCATGGGACTAGCGGGGGGTAATGAGCAGTTCTTC.

This clone was recorded only once. The gene calls are TRBV6-6 and TRBJ1-6; no firm D call. CDR1 MNHNY and CDR2 SVGAGI come from the germline V gene (reference sequence). The CDR3 sequence is 17 residues long. The V end was cut by 5 bases, the J end by 0 bases, with 14 bases between. As DNA, the CDR3 is TGTGCCAGCAGTCCTTTTCTCCGGGGCTCCTATAATTCACCCCTCCACTTT. Its protein product is CASSPFLRGSYNSPLHF.

The rearrangement joins TRBV4-1 to TRBJ1-5, with D perhaps TRBD1 (5 bases). The CDR3 consists of 19 residues. Germline V gene sequence: CDR1 MGHRA, CDR2 YSYEKL. V dropped 1 base and J dropped 4 bases, with 23 bases sitting between them. The chain's CDR3 is CASSQVGKGAGRRNQPQHF. The CDR3 nucleotides are TGCGCCAGCAGCCAAGTAGGTAAGGGCGCAGGGCGACGTAATCAGCCCCAGCATTTT.

The chain links TRBV6-5 to TRBJ1-5; D may be TRBD1 (5 bases). The CDR3 length is 15 residues. Germline V gene data show CDR1 as MNHEY and CDR2 as SVGAGI. Trimming took 0 bases from V and 2 from J, leaving 8 bases between them. The CDR3 here is CASSYSTGGNQPQHF. CDR3 in DNA: TGTGCCAGCAGTTACTCGACGGGGGGCAATCAGCCCCAGCATTTT.

The CDR3 region has the DNA TGCAGTGCTAGTACGGCAGGGCCCCACTATGGCTACACCTTC. Its protein is CSASTAGPHYGYTF. The chain couples TRBV20-1 to TRBJ1-2, with D perhaps matching TRBD1 (5 bases). Germline loops: CDR1 DFQATT, CDR2 SNEGSKA (reference sequence). The CDR3 loop spans 14 amino acids. Trimming stripped 3 bases from V and 3 bases from J, with 14 bases between.

This chain connects TRBV4-2 to TRBJ1-2; 7 nucleotides agree with TRBD1. Germline V gene sequence: CDR1 LGHNA, CDR2 YNFKEQ. The CDR3 totals 15 residues. Trimming cost V 0 bases and J 0 bases; bases outside gene matches: 1. CDR3 sequence (DNA): TGTGCCAGCAGCCAAGAAGGGACAGCTAACTATGGCTACACCTTC. Translated: CASSQEGTANYGYTF.

The chain links TRBV29-1 to TRBJ2-3; D not certain. CDR1 is SQVTM and CDR2 is ANQGSEA in the germline V gene. V was clipped by 3 bases and J by 1 base, with 5 bases between them. The CDR3 is 12 residues long. For the CDR3, the DNA is TGCAGCGTTGATTCGGGCACAGATACGCAGTATTTT. Translated, it gives CSVDSGTDTQYF.

This clone came up a few times. This chain uses TRBV1 with TRBJ2-5; the table's D call, TRBD2, has no DNA check behind it. TRBV1 corresponds to a pseudogene. This CDR3 has 12 amino acids. This chain's CDR3 is CTSSQVCETQYF. DNA for the CDR3: TGCACCAGCAGCCAAGTATGTGAGACCCAGTACTTC.

CDR3 sequence reads: CASRAGHPTNTEAFF. DNA for the CDR3: TGTGCCAGCAGAGCGGGACACCCGACGAACACTGAAGCTTTCTTT. The rearrangement joins TRBV6-1 to TRBJ1-1; possible D gene TRBD1, 6 bases. Germline CDR1 MNHNS, CDR2 SASEGT. V gave up 6 bases and J gave up 1 base, with 15 bases separating them. The CDR3 is made up of 15 amino acids.

The rearrangement links TRBV15 to TRBJ1-5; 8 bases are shared with TRBD1. V lost 0 bases and J lost 7; bases outside the gene matches: 11. The CDR3 is 17 amino acids. CDR1 is LNHNV, CDR2 YYDKDF, per germline (reference sequence). The DNA for the CDR3 is TGTGCCACCAGCAGAGATCGGACAGGGAGAGTCGAACAGCCCCAGCATTTT. As protein: CATSRDRTGRVEQPQHF.

The V and J genes are TRBV21-1 and TRBJ2-3; TRBD2, the table's D call, lacks a check against the DNA. TRBV21-1 is recorded as a pseudogene. The CDR3 is 17 residues long. CDR3 DNA: TGTGCCAGCAGCAAAGACGGTTCCGGGACTAGCACAGATACGCAGTATTTT. Protein sequence: CASSKDGSGTSTDTQYF.

This chain uses TRBV5-6 with TRBJ2-5; 8 bases match TRBD1. The germline V gene encodes CDR1 SGHDT and CDR2 YYEEEE. V gave up 3 bases and J gave up 4 bases; unmatched junction bases: 8. The length of the CDR3 is 15 residues. CDR3 coding DNA: TGTGCCAGCAGCTCCGGCAGGGGGCGAGGAGAGACCCAGTACTTC. This encodes CASSSGRGRGETQYF.

The chain recombines TRBV30 with TRBJ2-7; unclear D gene. From germline, CDR1 is GTSNPN and CDR2 SVGIG (reference sequence). V lost 1 base and J lost 2, with 6 bases in between. The CDR3 is 12 residues long. CDR3 in amino acids: CAWSGAPYEQYF. The CDR3 coding sequence is TGTGCCTGGAGTGGGGCGCCCTACGAGCAGTACTTC.

CDR3 residues: CASSLSYQGNQPQHF. The CDR3 DNA reads as TGTGCCAGCAGCTTGTCCTACCAGGGTAATCAGCCCCAGCATTTT. This sequence joins TRBV5-5 and TRBJ1-5; a weak D match, TRBD1 (5 bases). There are 15 residues in the CDR3. V was cut by 1 base and J by 4 bases, with 12 bases left in between. Germline lookup yields CDR1 SGHKS and CDR2 YYEKEE (reference sequence).